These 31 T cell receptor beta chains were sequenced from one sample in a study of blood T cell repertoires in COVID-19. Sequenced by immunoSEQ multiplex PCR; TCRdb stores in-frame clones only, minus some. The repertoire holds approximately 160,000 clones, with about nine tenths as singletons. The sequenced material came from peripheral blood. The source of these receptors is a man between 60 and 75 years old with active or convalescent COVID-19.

CDR3 nucleotides: TGTGCCAGCAGTGAAGAGGGTTTTAGGGGAGCTTTCTTT. Its protein product is CASSEEGFRGAFF. The rearrangement uses TRBV2 and TRBJ1-1; D may be TRBD1 (5 bases). V was clipped by 1 base and J by 10 bases, with 13 bases between them. Germline V gene sequence: CDR1 SNHLY, CDR2 FYNNEI. There are 13 residues in the CDR3.

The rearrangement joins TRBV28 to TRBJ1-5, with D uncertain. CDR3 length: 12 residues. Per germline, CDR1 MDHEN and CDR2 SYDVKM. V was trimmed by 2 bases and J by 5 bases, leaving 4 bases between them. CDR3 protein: CASSLLHQPQHF. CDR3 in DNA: TGTGCCAGCAGTTTACTTCATCAGCCCCAGCATTTT.

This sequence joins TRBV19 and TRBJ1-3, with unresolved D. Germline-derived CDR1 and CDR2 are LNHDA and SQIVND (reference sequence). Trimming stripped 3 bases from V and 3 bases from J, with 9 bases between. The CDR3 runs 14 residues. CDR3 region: CASSMGVLGNTIYF. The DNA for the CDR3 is TGTGCCAGTAGTATGGGCGTCCTTGGAAACACCATATATTTT.

CDR3 residues: CASSTGLYSGNTIYF. The CDR3 DNA sequence: TGCGCCAGCAGCACCGGACTTTACTCTGGAAACACCATATATTTT. The V and J genes are TRBV5-1 and TRBJ1-3; D is ambiguous. Trimming pared 4 bases from V and 0 bases from J, leaving 11 bases between. Germline loops: CDR1 SGHRS, CDR2 YFSETQ. The CDR3 spans 15 residues.

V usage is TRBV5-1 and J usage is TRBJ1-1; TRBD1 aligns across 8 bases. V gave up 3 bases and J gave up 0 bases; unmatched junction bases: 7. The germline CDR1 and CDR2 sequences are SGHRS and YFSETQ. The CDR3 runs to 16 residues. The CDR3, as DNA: TGCGCCAGCAGCTCAGGACAGGGCCTCATGAACACTGAAGCTTTCTTT. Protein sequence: CASSSGQGLMNTEAFF.

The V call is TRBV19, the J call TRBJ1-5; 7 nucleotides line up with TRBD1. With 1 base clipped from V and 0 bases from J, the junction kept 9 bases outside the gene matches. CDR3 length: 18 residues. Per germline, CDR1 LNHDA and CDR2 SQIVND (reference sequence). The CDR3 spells CASSIGDRDHISNQPQHF. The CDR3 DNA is TGTGCCAGTAGTATAGGAGACAGGGACCATATTAGCAATCAGCCCCAGCATTTT.

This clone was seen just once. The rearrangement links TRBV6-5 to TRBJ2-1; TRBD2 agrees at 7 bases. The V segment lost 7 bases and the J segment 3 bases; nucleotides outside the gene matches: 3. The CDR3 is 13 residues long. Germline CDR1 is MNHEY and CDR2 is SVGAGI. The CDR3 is CASTSGVYNEQFF. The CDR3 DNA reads TGTGCCAGCACTAGCGGAGTCTACAATGAGCAGTTCTTC.

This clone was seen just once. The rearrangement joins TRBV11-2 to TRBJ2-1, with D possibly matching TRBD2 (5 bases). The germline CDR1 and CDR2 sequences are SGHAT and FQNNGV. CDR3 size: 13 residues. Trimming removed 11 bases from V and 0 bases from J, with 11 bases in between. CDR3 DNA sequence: TGTGCCGCGAGGGCGCCCTCCTACAATGAGCAGTTCTTC. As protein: CAARAPSYNEQFF.

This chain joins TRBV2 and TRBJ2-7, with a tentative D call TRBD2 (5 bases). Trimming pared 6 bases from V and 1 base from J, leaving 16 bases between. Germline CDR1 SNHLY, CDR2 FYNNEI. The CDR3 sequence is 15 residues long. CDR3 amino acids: CASRHMKEGSYEQYF. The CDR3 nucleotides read TGTGCCAGCAGACACATGAAAGAGGGTTCCTACGAGCAGTACTTC. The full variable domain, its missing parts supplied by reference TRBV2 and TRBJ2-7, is EPEVTQTPSHQVTQMGQEVILRCVPISNHLYFYWYRQILGQKVEFLVSFYNNEISEKSEIFDDQFSVERPDGSNFTLKIRSTKLEDSAMYFCASRHMKEGSYEQYFGPGTRLTVT.

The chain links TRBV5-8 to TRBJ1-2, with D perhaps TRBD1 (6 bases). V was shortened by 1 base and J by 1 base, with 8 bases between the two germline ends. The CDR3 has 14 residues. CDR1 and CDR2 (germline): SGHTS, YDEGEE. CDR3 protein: CASSLTGFNYGYTF. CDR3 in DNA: TGTGCCAGCAGCTTGACAGGGTTTAACTATGGCTACACCTTC.

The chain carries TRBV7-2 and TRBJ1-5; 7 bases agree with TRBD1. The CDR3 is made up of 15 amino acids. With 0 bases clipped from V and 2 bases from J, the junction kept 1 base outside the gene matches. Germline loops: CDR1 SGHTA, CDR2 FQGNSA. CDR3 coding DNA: TGTGCCAGCAGCTTAGCGAGGGGGCGCAATCAGCCCCAGCATTTT. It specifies CASSLARGRNQPQHF.

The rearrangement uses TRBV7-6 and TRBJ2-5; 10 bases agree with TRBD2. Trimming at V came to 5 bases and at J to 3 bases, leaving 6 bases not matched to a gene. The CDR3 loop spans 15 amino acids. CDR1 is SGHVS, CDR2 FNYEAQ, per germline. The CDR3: CASSRSTSGEETQYF. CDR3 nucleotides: TGTGCCAGCAGCAGATCTACTAGCGGGGAAGAGACCCAGTACTTC. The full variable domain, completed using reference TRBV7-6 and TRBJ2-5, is GAGVSQSPRYKVTKRGQDVALRCDPISGHVSLYWYRQALGQGPEFLTYFNYEAQQDKSGLPNDRFSAERPEGSISTLTIQRTEQRDSAMYRCASSRSTSGEETQYFGPGTRLLVL.

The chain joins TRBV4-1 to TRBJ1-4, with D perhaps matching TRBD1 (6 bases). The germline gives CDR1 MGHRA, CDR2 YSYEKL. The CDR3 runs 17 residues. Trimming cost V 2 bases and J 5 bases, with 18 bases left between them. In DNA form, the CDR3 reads TGCGCCAGCAGCCAACCCCTCGGCAGGGGTGGGAATGAAAAACTGTTTTTT. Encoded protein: CASSQPLGRGGNEKLFF.

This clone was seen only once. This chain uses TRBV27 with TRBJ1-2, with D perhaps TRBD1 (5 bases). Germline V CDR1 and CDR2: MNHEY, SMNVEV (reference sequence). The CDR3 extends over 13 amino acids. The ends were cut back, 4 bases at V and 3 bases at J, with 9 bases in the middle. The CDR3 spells CASSSQGHYGYTF. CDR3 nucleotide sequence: TGTGCCAGCAGTTCGCAGGGTCACTATGGCTACACCTTC.

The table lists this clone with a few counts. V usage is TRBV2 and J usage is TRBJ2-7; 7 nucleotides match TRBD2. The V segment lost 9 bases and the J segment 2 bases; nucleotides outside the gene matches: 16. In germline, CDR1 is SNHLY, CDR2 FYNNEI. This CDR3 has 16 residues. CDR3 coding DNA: TGTGCCAGTCAAAGACTTCCAAGCGGGGTGGCCTACGAGCAGTACTTC. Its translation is CASQRLPSGVAYEQYF.

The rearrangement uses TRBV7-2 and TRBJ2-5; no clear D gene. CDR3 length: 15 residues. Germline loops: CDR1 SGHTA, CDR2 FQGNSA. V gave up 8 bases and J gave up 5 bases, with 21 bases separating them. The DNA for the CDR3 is TGTGCCAGCGTTAAAACCTTGAGATATATGGAGACCCAGTACTTC. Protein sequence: CASVKTLRYMETQYF.

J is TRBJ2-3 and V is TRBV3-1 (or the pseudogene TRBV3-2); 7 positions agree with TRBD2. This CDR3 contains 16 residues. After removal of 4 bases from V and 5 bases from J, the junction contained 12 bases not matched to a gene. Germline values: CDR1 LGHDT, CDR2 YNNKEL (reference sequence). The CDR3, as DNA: TGTGCCAGCAGCCGAACCGGGACTACCTCCCTAGATACGCAGTATTTT. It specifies CASSRTGTTSLDTQYF.

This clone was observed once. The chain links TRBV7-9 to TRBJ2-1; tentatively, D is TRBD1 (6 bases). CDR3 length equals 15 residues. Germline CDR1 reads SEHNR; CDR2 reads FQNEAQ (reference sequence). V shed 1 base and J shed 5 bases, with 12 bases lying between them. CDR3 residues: CASSLGHTGHNEQFF. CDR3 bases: TGTGCCAGCAGCTTAGGACATACAGGGCACAATGAGCAGTTCTTC. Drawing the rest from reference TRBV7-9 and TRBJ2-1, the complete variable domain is DTGVSQNPRHKITKRGQNVTFRCDPISEHNRLYWYRQTLGQGPEFLTYFQNEAQLEKSRLLSDRFSAERPKGSFSTLEIQRTEQGDSAMYLCASSLGHTGHNEQFFGPGTRLTVL.

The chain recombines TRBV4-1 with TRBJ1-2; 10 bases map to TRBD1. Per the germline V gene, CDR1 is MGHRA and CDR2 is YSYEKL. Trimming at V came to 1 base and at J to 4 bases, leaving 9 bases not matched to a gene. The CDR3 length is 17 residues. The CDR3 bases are TGCGCCAGCAGCCAAGTCCAAGGACAGGGGGTTACCTATGGCTACACCTTC. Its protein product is CASSQVQGQGVTYGYTF.

Written as DNA, the CDR3 is TGTGCCAGCCAAGGACTGAGCGGGCCCTACGAGCAGTACTTC. Its protein product is CASQGLSGPYEQYF. This chain joins TRBV5-6 and TRBJ2-7; D might be TRBD2 (6 bases). V lost 7 bases and J 2 bases, leaving 16 bases between the germline ends. The germline V gene encodes CDR1 SGHDT and CDR2 YYEEEE. The CDR3 is made up of 14 amino acids.

CDR3 DNA: TGCGCCAGCAGCTTGGCGGGGCGGGAGGGCCGTGAGCAGTTCTTC. This sequence encodes CASSLAGREGREQFF. This sequence joins TRBV5-1 and TRBJ2-1, with 9 bases that match TRBD2. Germline CDR1 SGHRS, CDR2 YFSETQ. The CDR3 has 15 residues. V lost 0 bases to trimming and J lost 9 bases; unmatched junction nucleotides: 7.

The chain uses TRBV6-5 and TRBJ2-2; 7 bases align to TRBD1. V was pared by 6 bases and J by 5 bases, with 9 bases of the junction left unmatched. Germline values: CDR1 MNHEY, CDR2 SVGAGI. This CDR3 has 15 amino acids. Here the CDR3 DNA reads TGTGCCAGCAGACCCGACAGGGTGGGGACCGGGGAGCTGTTTTTT. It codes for CASRPDRVGTGELFF.

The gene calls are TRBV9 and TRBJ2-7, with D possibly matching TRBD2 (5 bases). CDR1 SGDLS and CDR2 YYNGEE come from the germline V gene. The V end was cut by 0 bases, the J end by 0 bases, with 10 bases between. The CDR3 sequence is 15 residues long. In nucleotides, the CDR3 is TGTGCCAGCAGCGTAGACGGGATGAGCTCCTACGAGCAGTACTTC. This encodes CASSVDGMSSYEQYF.

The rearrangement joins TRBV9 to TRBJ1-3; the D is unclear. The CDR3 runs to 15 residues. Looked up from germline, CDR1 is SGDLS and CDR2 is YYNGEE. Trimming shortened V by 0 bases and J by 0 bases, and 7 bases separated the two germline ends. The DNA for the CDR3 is TGTGCCAGCAGCGTAGGGCGGGTCTCTGGAAACACCATATATTTT. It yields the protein CASSVGRVSGNTIYF.

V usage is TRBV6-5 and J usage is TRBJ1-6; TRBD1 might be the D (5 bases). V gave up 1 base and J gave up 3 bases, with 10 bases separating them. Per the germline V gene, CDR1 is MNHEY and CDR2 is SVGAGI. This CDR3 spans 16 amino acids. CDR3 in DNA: TGTGCCAGCAGTTACTGGGGGGGGGACTATAATTCACCCCTCCACTTT. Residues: CASSYWGGDYNSPLHF.

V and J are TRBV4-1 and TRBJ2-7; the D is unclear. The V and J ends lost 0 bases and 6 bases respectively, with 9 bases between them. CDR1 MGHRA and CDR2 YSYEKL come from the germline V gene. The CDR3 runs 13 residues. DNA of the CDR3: TGCGCCAGCAGCCAAGAACCCAGAAGCGAGCAGTACTTC. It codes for CASSQEPRSEQYF.

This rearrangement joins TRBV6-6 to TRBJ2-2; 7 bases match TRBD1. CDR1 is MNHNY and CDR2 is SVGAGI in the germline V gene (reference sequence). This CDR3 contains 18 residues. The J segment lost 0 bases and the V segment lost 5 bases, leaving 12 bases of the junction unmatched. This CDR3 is CASSPRGQTISNTGELFF. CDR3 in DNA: TGTGCCAGCAGTCCAAGGGGACAGACAATTTCGAACACCGGGGAGCTGTTTTTT.

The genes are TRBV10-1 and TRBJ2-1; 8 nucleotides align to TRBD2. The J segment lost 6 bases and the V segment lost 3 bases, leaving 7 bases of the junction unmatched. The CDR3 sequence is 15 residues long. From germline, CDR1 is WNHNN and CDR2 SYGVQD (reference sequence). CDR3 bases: TGCGCCAGCAGTGACATGGGGCGGGGGGTCAATGAGCAGTTCTTC. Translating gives CASSDMGRGVNEQFF.

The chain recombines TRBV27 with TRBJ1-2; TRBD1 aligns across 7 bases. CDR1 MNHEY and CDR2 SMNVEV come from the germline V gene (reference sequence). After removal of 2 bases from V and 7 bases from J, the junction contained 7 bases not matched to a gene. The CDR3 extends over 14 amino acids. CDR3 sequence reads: CASSLPGQGGGYTF. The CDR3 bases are TGTGCCAGCAGTTTACCCGGGCAGGGGGGTGGCTACACCTTC.

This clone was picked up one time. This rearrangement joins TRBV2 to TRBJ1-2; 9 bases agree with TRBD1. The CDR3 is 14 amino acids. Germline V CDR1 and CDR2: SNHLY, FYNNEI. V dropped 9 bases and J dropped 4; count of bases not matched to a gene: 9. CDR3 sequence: CARRDRANLYGYTF. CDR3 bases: TGTGCCAGACGGGACAGGGCTAACCTCTATGGCTACACCTTC.

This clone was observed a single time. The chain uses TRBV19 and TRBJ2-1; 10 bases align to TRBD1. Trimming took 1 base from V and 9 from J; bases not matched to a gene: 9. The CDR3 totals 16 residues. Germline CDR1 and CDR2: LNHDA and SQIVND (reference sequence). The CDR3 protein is CASSIVGDRGSVEQFF. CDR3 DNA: TGTGCCAGTAGTATAGTGGGGGACAGGGGCTCGGTTGAGCAGTTCTTC.